These T cell receptor beta chains were read from a single sample in a study of regulatory T cells in long-lasting Graves disease. TCRdb re-called the multiplex PCR reads with MiXCR, one entry per CDR3 protein. This table has more than 650,000 distinct CDR3 sequences, 30% appearing once. The specimen was peripheral blood mononuclear cells (PBMCs), collected when the disease was refractory, from a patient treated with antithyroid drugs. The receptors were sampled from a female donor with Graves disease. CDR3s include the opening cysteine and the closing phenylalanine or tryptophan. The order of the fields is D gene, J gene, clone size, V gene, CDR3 protein, CDR3 DNA. A D gene is named only where the DNA matches it firmly. Size values are once, few and many counts, or a class for expanded clones, and some rows have none.

>NA|TRBJ2-7|NA|TRBV6-1
CASRRGPWSSYEQYF
TGTGCCAGCAGAAGAGGGCCCTGGAGCTCCTACGAGCAGTACTTC
>NA|TRBJ2-3|NA|TRBV7-7
CASSLSPTDTQYF
TGTGCCAGCAGCTTAAGTCCCACAGATACGCAGTATTTT
>NA|TRBJ1-2|NA|TRBV25-1
CASSEPGGLGYTF
TGTGCCAGCAGTGAACCCGGGGGTCTTGGCTACACCTTC
>TRBD1|TRBJ1-4|NA|TRBV3-1
CASSQEQGSEKLFF
TGTGCCAGCAGCCAAGAACAGGGGAGTGAAAAACTGTTTTTT
>NA|TRBJ2-2|few|TRBV5-1
CASSFDSGRNTGELFF
TGCGCCAGCAGCTTTGACTCGGGCCGGAACACCGGGGAGCTGTTTTTT
>NA|TRBJ2-2|few|TRBV3-1
CASSQDRDRYTGELFF
TGTGCCAGCAGCCAAGACCGCGACAGATACACCGGGGAGCTGTTTTTT
>NA|TRBJ2-7|NA|TRBV7-2
CASSLGHGVYEQYF
TGTGCCAGCAGCTTAGGGCATGGTGTCTACGAGCAGTACTTC
>NA|TRBJ2-5|once|TRBV13
CASSPLGLEQETQYF
TGTGCCAGCAGCCCCCTGGGACTCGAACAAGAGACCCAGTACTTC
>NA|TRBJ2-1|NA|TRBV7-3
CASSLMTEGYNEQFF
TGTGCCAGCAGCTTAATGACAGAAGGGTACAATGAGCAGTTCTTC
>NA|TRBJ1-5|few|TRBV19
CASKSLDRESQPQHF
TGTGCCAGTAAGTCTCTGGACCGAGAGAGTCAGCCCCAGCATTTT
>NA|TRBJ1-2|NA|TRBV7-9
CASSLEGYAF
TGTGCCAGCAGCTTAGAGGGCTACGCCTTC
>NA|TRBJ1-2|NA|TRBV19
CASSLDQSYGYTF
TGTGCCAGTAGTCTCGACCAGAGTTATGGCTACACCTTC
>TRBD1|TRBJ1-1|once|TRBV30
CAWSPGTGKTEAFF
TGTGCCTGGAGTCCCGGGACAGGGAAAACTGAAGCTTTCTTT
>NA|TRBJ2-2|few|TRBV2
CASSVNSFTGELFF
TGTGCCAGCAGTGTTAATAGCTTCACCGGGGAGCTGTTTTTT
>TRBD2|TRBJ2-7|NA|TRBV7-2
CASSALAALYEQYF
TGTGCCAGCAGCGCACTAGCGGCGCTCTACGAGCAGTACTTC
>TRBD2|TRBJ2-5|NA|TRBV30
CAWSVGLAGVGQETQYF
TGTGCCTGGAGTGTCGGCCTAGCGGGAGTGGGGCAAGAGACCCAGTACTTC
>TRBD1|TRBJ2-7|few|TRBV29-1
CSVNGGQAPYEQYF
TGCAGCGTCAACGGGGGACAGGCACCCTACGAGCAGTACTTC
>NA|TRBJ1-6|NA|TRBV6-5
CASSYYSGNSPLHF
TGTGCCAGCAGTTACTACTCCGGGAATTCACCCCTCCACTTT
>NA|TRBJ2-7|few|TRBV5-1
CASSFKGVYEQYF
TGCGCCAGCAGCTTCAAGGGTGTCTACGAGCAGTACTTC
>TRBD1|TRBJ1-6|NA|TRBV4-1
CASSQPTGTVGSPLHF
TGCGCCAGCAGCCAGCCGACCGGGACAGTTGGCTCACCCCTCCACTTT
>NA|TRBJ1-1|NA|TRBV3-1
CASSQVRGEGRAFF
TGTGCCAGCAGCCAAGTTCGGGGGGAGGGGAGAGCTTTCTTT
>TRBD1|TRBJ1-1|few|TRBV7-9
CASSLRRLEGATEAFF
TGTGCCAGCAGCCTACGCCGCCTTGAGGGGGCAACTGAAGCTTTCTTT
>NA|TRBJ1-2|NA|TRBV19
CASSIRGDGYTF
TGTGCCAGTAGTATTCGGGGAGATGGCTACACCTTC
>TRBD1|TRBJ1-1|few|TRBV6-1
CASNEIQGARSEAFF
TGTGCCAGCAACGAAATACAGGGGGCGAGGTCTGAAGCTTTCTTT
>NA|TRBJ2-5|few|TRBV27
CASSFSELRETQYF
TGTGCCAGCAGTTTCTCCGAGCTACGAGAGACCCAGTACTTC
>TRBD1|TRBJ1-2|many|TRBV2
CASSNDRVRGYTF
TGTGCCAGCAGTAATGACAGGGTTCGGGGCTACACCTTC